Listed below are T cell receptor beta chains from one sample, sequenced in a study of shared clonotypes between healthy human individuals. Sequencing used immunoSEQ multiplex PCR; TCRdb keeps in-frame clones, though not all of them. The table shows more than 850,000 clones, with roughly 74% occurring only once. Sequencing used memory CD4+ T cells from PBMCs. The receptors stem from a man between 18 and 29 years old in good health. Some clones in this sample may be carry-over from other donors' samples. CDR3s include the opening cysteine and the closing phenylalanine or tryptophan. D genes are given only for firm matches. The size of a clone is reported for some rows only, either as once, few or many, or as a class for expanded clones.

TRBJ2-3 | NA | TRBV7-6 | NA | CASSQRQGNRGTDTQYF | TGTGCCAGCAGCCAAAGGCAAGGGAATAGGGGCACAGATACGCAGTATTTT
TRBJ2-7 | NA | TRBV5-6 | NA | CASSLRWRGYYEQYF | TGTGCCAGCAGCTTAAGATGGAGAGGGTACTACGAGCAGTACTTC
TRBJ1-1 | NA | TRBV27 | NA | CASSFVGNTEAFF | TGTGCCAGCAGTTTTGTGGGGAACACTGAAGCTTTCTTT
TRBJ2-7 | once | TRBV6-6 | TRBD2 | CASRASGSYEQYF | TGTGCCAGCAGGGCTAGCGGAAGCTACGAGCAGTACTTC
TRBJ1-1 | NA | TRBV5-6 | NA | CASSLVGAGTEAFF | TGTGCCAGCAGCTTGGTGGGGGCGGGCACTGAAGCTTTCTTT
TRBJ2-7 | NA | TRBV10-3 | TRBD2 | CAIRLAESSYEQYF | TGTGCCATCAGACTAGCGGAAAGCTCCTACGAGCAGTACTTC
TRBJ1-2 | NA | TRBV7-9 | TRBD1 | CASSPVGQGNLGYTF | TGTGCCAGCAGCCCCGTAGGACAGGGTAACTTGGGCTACACCTTC
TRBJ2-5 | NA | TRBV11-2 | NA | CASSHPSGPQETQYF | TGTGCCAGCAGCCACCCCTCGGGGCCGCAAGAGACCCAGTACTTC
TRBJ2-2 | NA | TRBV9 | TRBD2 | CASSVDGRLGTGELFF | TGTGCCAGCAGCGTAGACGGGAGGTTAGGGACCGGGGAGCTGTTTTTT
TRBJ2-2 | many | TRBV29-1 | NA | CSVGAGWGMNTGELFF | TGCAGCGTTGGGGCAGGTTGGGGGATGAACACCGGGGAGCTGTTTTTT
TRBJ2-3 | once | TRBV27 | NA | CASSSVPWDTQYF | TGTGCCAGCAGTTCGGTCCCCTGGGATACGCAGTATTTT
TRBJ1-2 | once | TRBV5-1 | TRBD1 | CASSLEDREWDGYTF | TGCGCCAGCAGCTTGGAGGACAGGGAATGGGATGGCTACACCTTC
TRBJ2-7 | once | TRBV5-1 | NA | CASGRDSYYEQYF | TGCGCCAGCGGGCGGGACAGCTATTACGAGCAGTACTTC
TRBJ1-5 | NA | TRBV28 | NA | CASSSGGRNQPQHF | TGTGCCAGCAGTTCCGGGGGTAGGAATCAGCCCCAGCATTTT
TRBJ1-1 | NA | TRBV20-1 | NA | CSLASIEAFF | TGCAGCCTGGCCTCGATTGAAGCTTTCTTT
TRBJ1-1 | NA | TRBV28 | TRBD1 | CASTLLEGQGSTEAFF | TGTGCCAGCACCCTTTTGGAGGGACAGGGGAGCACTGAAGCTTTCTTT
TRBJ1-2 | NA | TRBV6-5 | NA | CASSFFRGKTYGYTF | TGTGCCAGCAGTTTTTTTAGGGGCAAAACCTATGGCTACACCTTC
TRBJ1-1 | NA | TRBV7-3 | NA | CASSLMGLGMDEAFF | TGTGCCAGCAGCTTAATGGGTCTGGGAATGGATGAAGCTTTCTTT
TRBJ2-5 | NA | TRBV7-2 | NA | CASSLDRGRQETQYF | TGTGCCAGCAGCCTTGACCGGGGACGGCAAGAGACCCAGTACTTC
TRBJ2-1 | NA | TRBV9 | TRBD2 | CASSVDFGGTTMSSYNEQFF | TGTGCCAGCAGCGTAGATTTCGGCGGGACTACCATGAGCTCCTACAATGAGCAGTTCTTC
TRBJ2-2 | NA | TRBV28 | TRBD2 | CASSLRASGRGRELFF | TGTGCCAGCAGTTTGAGGGCTAGCGGGAGGGGCAGGGAGCTGTTTTTT
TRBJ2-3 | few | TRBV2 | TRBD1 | CASRAQGAWGTDTQYF | TGTGCCAGCAGGGCACAGGGGGCTTGGGGCACAGATACGCAGTATTTT
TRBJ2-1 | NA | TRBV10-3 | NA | CAISGRDHRTYNEQFF | TGTGCCATCAGTGGTAGGGACCACCGAACCTACAATGAGCAGTTCTTC